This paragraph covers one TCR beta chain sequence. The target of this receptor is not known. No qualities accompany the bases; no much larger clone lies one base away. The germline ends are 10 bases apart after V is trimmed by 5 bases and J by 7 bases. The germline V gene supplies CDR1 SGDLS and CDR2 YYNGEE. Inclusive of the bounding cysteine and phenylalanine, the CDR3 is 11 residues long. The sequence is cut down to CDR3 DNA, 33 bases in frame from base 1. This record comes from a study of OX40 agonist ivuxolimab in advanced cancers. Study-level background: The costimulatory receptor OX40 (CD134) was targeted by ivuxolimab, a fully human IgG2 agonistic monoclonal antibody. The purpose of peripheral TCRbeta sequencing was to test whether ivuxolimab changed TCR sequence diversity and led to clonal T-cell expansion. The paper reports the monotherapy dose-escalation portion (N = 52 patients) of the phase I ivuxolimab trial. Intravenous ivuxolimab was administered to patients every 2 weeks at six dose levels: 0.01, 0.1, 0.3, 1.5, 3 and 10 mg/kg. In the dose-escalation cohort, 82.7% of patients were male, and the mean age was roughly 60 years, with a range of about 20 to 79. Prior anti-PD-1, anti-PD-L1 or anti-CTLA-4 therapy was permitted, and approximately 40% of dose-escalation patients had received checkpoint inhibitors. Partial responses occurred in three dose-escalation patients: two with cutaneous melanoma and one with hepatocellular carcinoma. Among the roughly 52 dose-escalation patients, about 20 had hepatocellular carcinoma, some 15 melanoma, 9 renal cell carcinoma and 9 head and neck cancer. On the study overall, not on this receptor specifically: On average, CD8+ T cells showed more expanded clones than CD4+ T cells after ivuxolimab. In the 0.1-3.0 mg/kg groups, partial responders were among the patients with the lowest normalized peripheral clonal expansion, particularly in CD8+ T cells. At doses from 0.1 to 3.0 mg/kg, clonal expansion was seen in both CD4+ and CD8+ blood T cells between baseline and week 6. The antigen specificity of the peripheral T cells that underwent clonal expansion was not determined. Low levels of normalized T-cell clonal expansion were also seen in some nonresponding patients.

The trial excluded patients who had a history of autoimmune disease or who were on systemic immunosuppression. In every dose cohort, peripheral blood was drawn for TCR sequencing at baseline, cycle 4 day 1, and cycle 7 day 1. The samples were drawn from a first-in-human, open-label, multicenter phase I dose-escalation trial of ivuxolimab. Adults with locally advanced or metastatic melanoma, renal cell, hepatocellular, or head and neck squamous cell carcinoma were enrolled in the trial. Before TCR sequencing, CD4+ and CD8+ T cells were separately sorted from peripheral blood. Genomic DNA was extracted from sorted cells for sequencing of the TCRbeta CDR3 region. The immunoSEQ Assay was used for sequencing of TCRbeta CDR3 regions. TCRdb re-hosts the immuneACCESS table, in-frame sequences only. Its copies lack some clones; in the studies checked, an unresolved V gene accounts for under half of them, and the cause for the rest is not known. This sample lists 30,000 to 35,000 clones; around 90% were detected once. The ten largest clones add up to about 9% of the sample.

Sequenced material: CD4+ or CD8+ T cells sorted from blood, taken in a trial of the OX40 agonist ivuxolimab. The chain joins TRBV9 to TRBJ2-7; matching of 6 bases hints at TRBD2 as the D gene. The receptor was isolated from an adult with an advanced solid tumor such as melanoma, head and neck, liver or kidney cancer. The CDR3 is CASSGAGEQYF. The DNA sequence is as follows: TGTGCCAGCAGTGGGGCGGGGGAGCAGTACTTC. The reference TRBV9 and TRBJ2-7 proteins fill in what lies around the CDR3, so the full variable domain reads DSGVTQTPKHLITATGQRVTLRCSPRSGDLSVYWYQQSLDQGLQFLIQYYNGEERAKGNILERFSAQQFPDLHSELNLSSLELGDSALYFCASSGAGEQYFGPGTRLTVT.